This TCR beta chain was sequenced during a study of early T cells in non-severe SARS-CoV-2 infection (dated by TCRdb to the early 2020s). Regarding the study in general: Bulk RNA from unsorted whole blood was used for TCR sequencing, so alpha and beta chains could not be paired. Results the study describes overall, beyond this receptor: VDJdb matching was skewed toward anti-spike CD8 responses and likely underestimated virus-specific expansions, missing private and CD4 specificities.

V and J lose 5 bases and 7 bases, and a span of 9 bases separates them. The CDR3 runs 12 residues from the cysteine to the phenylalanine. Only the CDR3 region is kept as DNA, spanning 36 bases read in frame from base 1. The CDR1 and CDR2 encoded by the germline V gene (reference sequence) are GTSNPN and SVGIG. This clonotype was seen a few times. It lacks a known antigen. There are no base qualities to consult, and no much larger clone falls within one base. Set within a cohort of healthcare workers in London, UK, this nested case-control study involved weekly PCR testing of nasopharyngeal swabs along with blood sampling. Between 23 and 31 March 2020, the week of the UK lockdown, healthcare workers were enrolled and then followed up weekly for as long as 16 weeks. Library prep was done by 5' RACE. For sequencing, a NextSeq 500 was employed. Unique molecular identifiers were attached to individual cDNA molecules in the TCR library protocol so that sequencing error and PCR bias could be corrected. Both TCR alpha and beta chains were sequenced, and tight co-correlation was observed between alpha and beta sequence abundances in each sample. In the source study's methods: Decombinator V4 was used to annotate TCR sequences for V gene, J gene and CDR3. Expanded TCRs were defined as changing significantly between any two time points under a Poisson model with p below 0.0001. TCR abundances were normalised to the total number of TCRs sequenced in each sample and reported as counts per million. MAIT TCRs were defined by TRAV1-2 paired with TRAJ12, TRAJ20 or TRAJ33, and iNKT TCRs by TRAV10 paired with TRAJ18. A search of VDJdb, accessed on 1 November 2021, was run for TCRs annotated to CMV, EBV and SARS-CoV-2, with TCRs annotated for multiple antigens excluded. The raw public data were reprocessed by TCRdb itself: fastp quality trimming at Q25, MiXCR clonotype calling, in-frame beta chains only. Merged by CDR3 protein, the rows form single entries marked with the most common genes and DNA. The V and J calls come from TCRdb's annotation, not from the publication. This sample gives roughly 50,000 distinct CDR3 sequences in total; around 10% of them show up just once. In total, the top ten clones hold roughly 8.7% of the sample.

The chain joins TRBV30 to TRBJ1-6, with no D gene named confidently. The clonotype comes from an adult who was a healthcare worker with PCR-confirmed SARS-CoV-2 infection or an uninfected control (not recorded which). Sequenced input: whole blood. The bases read TGTGCCTGGTCTAGGCCGAATTCACCCCTCCACTTT. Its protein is CAWSRPNSPLHF.